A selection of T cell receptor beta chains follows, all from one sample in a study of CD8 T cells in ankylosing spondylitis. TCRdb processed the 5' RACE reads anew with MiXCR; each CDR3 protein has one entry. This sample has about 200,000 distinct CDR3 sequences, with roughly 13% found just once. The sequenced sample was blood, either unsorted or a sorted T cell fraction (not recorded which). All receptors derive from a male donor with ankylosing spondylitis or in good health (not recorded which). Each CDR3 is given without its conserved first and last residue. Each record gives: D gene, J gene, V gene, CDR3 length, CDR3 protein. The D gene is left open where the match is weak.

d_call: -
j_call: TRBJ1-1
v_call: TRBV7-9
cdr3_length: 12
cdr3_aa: ASSSGPSNTEAF

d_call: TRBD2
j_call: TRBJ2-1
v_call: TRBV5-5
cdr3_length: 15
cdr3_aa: ASSLENGGGYYNEQF

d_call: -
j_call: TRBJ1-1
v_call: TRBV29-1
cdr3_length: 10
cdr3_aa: SNILGTTEAF

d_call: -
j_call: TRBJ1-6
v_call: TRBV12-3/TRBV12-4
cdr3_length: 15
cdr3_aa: ASSYQDPSSYNSPLH

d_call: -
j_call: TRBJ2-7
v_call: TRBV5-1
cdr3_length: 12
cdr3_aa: ASRPDSSSYEQY

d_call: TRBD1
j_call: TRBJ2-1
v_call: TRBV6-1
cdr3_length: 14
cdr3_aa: ASSEETGGGYNEQF

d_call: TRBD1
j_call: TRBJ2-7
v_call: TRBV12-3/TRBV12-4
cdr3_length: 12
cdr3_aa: ASSITGASYEQY

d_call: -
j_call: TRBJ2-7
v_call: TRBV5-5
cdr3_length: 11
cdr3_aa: ASSWTVTYEQY

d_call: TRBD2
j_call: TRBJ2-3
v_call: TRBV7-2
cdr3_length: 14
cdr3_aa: ASSFTRAGETDTQY

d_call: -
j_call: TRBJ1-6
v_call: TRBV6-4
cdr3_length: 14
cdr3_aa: ASSDSMDWATGPLH

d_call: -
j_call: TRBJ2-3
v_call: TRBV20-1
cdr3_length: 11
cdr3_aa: SASQWGSDTQY

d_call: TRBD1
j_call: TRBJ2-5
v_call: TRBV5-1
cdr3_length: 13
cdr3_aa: ASSLEDRGPETQY

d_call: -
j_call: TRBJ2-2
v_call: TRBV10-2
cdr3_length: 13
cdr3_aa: ASSEGRINTGELF

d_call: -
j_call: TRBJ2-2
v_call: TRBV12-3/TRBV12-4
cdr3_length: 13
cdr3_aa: ASSLKGADTGELF

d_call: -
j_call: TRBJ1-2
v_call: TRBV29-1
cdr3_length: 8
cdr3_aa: SVDGAGYT

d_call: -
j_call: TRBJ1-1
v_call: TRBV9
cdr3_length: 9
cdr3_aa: ASSGEAGAF

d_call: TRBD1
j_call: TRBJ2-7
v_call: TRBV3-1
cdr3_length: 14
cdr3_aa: ASSLGLGQGAYEQY

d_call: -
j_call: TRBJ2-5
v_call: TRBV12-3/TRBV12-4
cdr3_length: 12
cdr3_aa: ASTNPGTQETQY

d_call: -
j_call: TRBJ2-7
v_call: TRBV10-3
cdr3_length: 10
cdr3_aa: AIAGEGYEQY

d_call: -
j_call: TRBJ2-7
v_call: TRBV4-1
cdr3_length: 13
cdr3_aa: ASSQEGGGSYEQY

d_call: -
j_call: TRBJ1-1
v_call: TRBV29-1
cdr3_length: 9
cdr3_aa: SVPEAAEAF

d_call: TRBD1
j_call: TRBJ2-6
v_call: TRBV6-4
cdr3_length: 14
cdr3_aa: ASSDGDRAGANVLT

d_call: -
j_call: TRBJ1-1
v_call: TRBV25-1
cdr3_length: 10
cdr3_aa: ASEMLNTEAF

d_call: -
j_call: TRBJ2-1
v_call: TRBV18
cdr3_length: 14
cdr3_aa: ASSPLRPTTGNEQF

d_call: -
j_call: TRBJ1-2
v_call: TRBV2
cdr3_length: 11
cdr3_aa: ASSEVTNYGYT

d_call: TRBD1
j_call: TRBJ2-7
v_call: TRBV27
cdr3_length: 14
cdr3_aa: ASRRGDGTGQGEQY

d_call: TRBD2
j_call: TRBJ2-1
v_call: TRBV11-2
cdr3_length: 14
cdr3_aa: ASRPLTSGSIHEQF

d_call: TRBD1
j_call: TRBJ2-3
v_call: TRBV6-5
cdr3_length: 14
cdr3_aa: ASSSTGAVVADTQY

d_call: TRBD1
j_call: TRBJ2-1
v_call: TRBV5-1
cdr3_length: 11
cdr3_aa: ASSSTGNHEQF

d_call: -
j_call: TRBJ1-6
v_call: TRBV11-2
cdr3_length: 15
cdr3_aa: ASSYLTVTSYNSPLH

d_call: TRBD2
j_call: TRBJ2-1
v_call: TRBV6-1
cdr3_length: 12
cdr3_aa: ASSEGGGSNEQF

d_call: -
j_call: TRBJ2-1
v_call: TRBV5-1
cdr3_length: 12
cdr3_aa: ASSPPSSGNEQF

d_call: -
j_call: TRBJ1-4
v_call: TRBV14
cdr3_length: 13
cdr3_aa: ASSQDPGIYEKLF

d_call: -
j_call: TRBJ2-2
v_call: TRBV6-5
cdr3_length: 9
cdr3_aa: ASTNVGELF

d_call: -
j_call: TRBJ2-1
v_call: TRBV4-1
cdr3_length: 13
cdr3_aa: ASSQVTNLRNEQF

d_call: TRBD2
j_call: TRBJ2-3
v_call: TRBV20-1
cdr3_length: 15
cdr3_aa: CAPTSGGIDSTDTQY

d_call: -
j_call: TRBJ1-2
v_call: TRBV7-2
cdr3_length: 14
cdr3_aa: ASSSPALTVNYGYT

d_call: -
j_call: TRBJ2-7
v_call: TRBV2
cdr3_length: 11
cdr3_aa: ASSEIRPGEQY

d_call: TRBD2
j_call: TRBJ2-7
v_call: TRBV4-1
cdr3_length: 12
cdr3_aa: ASSLVAGPYEQY

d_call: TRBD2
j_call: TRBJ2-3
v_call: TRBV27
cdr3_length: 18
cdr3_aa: ASSLYGGLAGSPSTDTQY

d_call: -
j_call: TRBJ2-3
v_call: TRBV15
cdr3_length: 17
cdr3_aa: ATSSQWATQVPSTDTQY

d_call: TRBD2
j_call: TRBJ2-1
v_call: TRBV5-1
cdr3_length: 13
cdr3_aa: ASSLGTSGSGEQF

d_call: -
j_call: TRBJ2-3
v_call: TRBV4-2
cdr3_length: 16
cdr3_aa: ASSLGASGHLSGDTQY

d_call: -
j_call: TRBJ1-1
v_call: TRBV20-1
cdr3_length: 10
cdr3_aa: SARGRDTEAF

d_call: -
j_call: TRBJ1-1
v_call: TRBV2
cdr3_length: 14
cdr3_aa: ASSVRGVSVNTEAF

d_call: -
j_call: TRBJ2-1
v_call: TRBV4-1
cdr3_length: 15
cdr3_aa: ASSQEVQLDFYNEQF

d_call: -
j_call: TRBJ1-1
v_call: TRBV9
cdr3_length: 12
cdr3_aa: ASSIGGGGTEAF

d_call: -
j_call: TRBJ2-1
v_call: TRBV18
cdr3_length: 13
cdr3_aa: ASSPPQGFGNEQF

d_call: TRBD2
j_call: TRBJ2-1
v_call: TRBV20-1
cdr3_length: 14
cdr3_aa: SARDGSGSNYNEQF

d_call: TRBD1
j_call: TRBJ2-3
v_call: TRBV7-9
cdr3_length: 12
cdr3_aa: ASSLGTGGDTQY

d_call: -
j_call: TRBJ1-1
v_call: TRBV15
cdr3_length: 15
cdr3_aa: ATSSTGTAPGGTEAF